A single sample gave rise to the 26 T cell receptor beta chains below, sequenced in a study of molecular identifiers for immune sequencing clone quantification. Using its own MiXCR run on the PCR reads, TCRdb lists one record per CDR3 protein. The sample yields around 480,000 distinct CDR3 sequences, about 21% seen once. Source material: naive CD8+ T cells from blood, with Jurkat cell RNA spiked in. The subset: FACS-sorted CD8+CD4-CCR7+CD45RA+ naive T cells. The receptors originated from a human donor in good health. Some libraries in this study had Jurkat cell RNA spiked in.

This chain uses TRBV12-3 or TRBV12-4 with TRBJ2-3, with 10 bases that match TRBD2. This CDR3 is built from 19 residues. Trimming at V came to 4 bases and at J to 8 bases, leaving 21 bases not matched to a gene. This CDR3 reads CASSSDVPGLALHSSTQYF. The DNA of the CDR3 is TGTGCCAGCAGTTCAGACGTGCCGGGACTAGCGCTACATTCTTCTACGCAGTATTTT.

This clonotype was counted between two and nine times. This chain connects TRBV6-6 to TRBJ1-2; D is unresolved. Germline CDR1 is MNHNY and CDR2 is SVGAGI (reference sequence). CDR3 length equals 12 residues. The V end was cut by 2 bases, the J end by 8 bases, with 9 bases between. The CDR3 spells CASSYGVDGYTF. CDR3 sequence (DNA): TGTGCCAGCAGTTACGGGGTGGACGGCTACACCTTC.

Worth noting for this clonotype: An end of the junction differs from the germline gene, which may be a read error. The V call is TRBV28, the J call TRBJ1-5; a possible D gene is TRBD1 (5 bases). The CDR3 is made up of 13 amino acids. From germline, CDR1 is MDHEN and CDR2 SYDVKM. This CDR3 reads CASSLDTFQPQRF. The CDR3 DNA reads TGTGCCAGCAGTTTGGACACGTTCCAGCCCCAGCGTTTT. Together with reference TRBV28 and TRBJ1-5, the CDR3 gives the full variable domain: DVKVTQSSRYLVKRTGEKVFLECVQDMDHENMFWYRQDPGLGLRLIYFSYDVKMKEKGDIPEGYSVSREKKERFSLILESASTNQTSMYLCASSLDTFQPQRFGDGTRLSIL.

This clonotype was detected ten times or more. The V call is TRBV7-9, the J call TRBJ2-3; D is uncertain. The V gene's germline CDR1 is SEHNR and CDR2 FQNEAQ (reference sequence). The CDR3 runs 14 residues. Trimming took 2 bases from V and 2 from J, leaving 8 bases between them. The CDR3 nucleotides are TGTGCCAGCAGCTTATTGTCGAACACAGATACGCAGTATTTT. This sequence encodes CASSLLSNTDTQYF.

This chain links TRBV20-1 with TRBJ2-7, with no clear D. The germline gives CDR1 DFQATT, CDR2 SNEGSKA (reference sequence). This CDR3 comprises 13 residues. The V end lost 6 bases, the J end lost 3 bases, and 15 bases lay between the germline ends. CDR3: CSASSTRNYEQYF. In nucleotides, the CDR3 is TGCAGTGCGTCTTCAACCAGAAACTACGAGCAGTACTTC.

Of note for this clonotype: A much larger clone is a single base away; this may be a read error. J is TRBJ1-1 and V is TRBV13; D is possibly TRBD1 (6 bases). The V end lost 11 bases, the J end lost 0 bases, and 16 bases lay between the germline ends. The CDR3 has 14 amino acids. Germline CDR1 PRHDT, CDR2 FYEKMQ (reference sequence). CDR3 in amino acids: CAGINQGMNTEAFF. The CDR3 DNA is TGTGCCGGCATCAACCAGGGGATGAACACTGAAGCTTTCTTT.

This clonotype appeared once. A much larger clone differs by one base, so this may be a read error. The CDR3 spells CAGSPIDRDSNQPQHF. The CDR3 DNA follows: TGTGCCGGCAGCCCCATCGACAGGGACAGCAATCAGCCCCAGCATTTT. J is TRBJ1-5 and V is TRBV7-9, with 7 bases identical to TRBD1. CDR1 SEHNR and CDR2 FQNEAQ come from the germline V gene (reference sequence). The CDR3 length is 16 residues.

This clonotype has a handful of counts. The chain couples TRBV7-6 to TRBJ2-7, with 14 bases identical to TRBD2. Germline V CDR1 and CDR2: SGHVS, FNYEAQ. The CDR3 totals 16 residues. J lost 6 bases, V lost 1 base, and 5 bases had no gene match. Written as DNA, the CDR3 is TGTGCCAGCAGCTTAGGTGGGACTAGCGGGAGTAGCGAGCAGTACTTC. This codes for CASSLGGTSGSSEQYF. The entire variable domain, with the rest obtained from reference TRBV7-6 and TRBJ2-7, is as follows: GAGVSQSPRYKVTKRGQDVALRCDPISGHVSLYWYRQALGQGPEFLTYFNYEAQQDKSGLPNDRFSAERPEGSISTLTIQRTEQRDSAMYRCASSLGGTSGSSEQYFGPGTRLTVT.

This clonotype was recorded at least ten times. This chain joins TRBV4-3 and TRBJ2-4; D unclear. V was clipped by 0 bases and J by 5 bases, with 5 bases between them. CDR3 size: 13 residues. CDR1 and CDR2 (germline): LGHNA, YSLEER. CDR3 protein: CASSQEPQNIQYF. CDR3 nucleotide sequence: TGCGCCAGCAGCCAAGAGCCCCAAAACATTCAGTACTTC.

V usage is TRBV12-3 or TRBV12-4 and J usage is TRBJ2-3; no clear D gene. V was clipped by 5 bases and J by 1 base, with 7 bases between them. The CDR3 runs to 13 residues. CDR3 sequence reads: CASSRAGTDTQYF. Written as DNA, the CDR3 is TGTGCCAGCAGTAGGGCAGGCACAGATACGCAGTATTTT.

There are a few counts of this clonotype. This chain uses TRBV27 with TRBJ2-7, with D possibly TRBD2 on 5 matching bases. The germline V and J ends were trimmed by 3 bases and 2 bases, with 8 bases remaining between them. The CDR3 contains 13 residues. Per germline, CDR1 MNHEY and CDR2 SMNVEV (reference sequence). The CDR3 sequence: CASSLRVAYEQYF. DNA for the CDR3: TGTGCCAGCAGTTTGAGGGTAGCCTACGAGCAGTACTTC.

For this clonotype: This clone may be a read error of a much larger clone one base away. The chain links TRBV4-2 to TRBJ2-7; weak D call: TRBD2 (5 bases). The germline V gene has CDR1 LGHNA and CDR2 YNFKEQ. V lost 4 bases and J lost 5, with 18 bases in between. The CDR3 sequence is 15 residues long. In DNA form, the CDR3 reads TGTGCCAGCAGCCCCCGGATAGGGAGCCCGCACGAGCAGTACTTC. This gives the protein CASSPRIGSPHEQYF.

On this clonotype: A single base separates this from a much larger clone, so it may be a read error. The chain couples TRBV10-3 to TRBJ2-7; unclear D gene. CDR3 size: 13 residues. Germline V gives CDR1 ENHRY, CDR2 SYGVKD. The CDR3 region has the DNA TGTGCCACCAGTGAGTTGGGTGCCTACGAGCAGTACTTC. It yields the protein CATSELGAYEQYF.

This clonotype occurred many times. As DNA, the CDR3 is TGTGCCAGCAGCGTAGATCAGCTGAACACTGAAGCTTTCTTT. It specifies CASSVDQLNTEAFF. This chain uses TRBV9 with TRBJ1-1; D not certain. The V gene lost 0 bases and the J gene lost 0 bases, with 6 bases spanning the gap. CDR1 and CDR2 (germline): SGDLS, YYNGEE. This CDR3 is 14 amino acids long. Supplemented by reference TRBV9 and TRBJ1-1, the full variable domain reads DSGVTQTPKHLITATGQRVTLRCSPRSGDLSVYWYQQSLDQGLQFLIQYYNGEERAKGNILERFSAQQFPDLHSELNLSSLELGDSALYFCASSVDQLNTEAFFGQGTRLTVV.

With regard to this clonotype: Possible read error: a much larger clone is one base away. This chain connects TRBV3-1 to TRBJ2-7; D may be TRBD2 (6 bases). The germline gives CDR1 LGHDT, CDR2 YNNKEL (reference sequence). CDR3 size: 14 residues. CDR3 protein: CTSSHGQEGYEQYF. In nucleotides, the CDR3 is TGTACCAGCAGCCACGGTCAGGAGGGCTACGAGCAGTACTTC.

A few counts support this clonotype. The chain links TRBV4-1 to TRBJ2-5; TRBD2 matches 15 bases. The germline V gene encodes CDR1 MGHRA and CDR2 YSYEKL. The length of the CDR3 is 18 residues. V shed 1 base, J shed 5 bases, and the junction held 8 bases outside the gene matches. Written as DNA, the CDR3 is TGCGCCAGCAGCCAAGCCTGGACTAGCGGGAGGGCCGCGGAGACCCAGTACTTC. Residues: CASSQAWTSGRAAETQYF.

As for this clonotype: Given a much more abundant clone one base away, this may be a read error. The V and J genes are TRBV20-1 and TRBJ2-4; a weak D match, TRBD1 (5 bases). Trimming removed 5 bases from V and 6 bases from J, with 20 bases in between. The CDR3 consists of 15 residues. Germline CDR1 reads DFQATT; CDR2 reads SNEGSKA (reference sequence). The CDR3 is CSAGPIQGSVNIQYF. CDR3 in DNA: TGCAGTGCTGGACCCATCCAGGGTAGTGTAAACATTCAGTACTTC.

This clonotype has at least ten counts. This chain's CDR3 is CASSSPLGVQHF. The CDR3 DNA reads TGTGCCAGCAGTTCTCCTTTGGGGGTCCAGCATTTT. This chain connects TRBV27 to TRBJ1-5; tentative D call: TRBD1 (5 bases). The CDR3 spans 12 residues. V lost 4 bases and J lost 12, with 13 bases in between. Germline assignment: CDR1 MNHEY and CDR2 SMNVEV (reference sequence).

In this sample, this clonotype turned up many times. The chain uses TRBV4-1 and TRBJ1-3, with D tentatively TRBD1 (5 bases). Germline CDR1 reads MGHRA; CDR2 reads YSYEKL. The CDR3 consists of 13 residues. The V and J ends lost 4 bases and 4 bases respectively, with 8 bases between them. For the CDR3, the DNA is TGCGCCAGCAGCCCTGGACACGGAAACACCATATATTTT. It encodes CASSPGHGNTIYF.

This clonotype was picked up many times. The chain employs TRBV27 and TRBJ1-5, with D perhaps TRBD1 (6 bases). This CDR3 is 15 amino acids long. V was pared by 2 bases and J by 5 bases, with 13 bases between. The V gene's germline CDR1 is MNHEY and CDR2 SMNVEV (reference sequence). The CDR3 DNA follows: TGTGCCAGCAGTTTAGGGGGGGGCGGGGATCAGCCCCAGCATTTT. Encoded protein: CASSLGGGGDQPQHF.

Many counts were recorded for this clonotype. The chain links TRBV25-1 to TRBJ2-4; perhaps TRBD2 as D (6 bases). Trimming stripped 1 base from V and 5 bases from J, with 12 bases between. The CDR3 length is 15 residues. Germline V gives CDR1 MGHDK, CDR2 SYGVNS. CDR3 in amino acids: CASSEFTGGENIQYF. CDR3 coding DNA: TGTGCCAGCAGTGAATTTACAGGCGGGGAAAACATTCAGTACTTC.

The CDR3 nucleotides read TGCAGTGCGCGGACAGGGGACACCGGGGAGCTGTTTTTT. Translating it yields CSARTGDTGELFF. The V and J genes are TRBV20-1 and TRBJ2-2; 9 nucleotides align to TRBD1. The V gene's germline CDR1 is DFQATT and CDR2 SNEGSKA (reference sequence). The CDR3 totals 13 residues. The J segment lost 3 bases and the V segment lost 6 bases, leaving 2 bases of the junction unmatched.

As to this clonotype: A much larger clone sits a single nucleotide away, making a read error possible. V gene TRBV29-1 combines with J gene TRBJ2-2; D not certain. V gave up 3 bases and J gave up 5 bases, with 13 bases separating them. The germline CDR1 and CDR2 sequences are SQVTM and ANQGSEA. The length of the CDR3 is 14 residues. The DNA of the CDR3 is TGCAGCGTTGAGTATCACACTGGGACCGGGGAGCTGTTTTTT. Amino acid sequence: CSVEYHTGTGELFF.

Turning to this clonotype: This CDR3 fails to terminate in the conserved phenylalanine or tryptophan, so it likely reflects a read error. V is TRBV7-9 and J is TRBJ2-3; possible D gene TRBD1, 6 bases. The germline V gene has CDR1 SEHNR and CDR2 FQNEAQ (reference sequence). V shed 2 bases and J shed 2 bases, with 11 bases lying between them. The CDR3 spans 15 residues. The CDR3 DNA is TGTGCCAGCAGCTTAAGTGGGACACACACAGATACGCAGTATTGT. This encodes CASSLSGTHTDTQYC.

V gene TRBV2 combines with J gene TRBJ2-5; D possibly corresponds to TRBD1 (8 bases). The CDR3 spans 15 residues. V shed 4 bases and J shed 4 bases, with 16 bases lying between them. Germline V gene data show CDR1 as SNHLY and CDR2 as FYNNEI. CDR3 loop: CASSGRGDRLETQYF. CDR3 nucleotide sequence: TGTGCCAGCAGTGGACGGGGGGACAGGCTAGAGACCCAGTACTTC. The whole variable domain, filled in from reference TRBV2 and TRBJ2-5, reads EPEVTQTPSHQVTQMGQEVILRCVPISNHLYFYWYRQILGQKVEFLVSFYNNEISEKSEIFDDQFSVERPDGSNFTLKIRSTKLEDSAMYFCASSGRGDRLETQYFGPGTRLLVL.

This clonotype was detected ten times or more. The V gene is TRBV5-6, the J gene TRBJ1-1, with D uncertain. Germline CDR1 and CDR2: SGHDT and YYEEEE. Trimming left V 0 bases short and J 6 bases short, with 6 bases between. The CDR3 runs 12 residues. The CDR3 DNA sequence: TGTGCCAGCAGCTTGGGGTCTGCTGAAGCTTTCTTT. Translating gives CASSLGSAEAFF.